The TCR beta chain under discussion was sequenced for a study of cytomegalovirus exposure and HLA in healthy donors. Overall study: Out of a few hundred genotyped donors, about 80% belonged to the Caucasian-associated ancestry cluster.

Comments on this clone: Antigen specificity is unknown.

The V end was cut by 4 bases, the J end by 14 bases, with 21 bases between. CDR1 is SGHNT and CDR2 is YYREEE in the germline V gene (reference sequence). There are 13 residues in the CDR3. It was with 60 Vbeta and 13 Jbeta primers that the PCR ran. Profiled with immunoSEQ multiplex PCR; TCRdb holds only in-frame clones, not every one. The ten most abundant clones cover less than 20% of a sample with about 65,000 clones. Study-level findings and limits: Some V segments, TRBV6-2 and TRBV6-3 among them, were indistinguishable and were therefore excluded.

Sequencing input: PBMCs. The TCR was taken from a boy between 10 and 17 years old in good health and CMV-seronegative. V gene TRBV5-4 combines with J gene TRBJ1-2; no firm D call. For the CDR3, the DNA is TGTGCCAGCAGCCTTTCGGGAGGCAACTCTGGAACCTTC. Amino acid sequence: CASSLSGGNSGTF.